This T cell receptor (beta chain) originates from a study of beta chain features in type 1 diabetes (dated 2018 in TCRdb). For context, the study as a whole: Patients and healthy donors did not differ in mean age, gender distribution, total cell number or subset yield. A total of 85 million to 140 million sorted cells were examined across all samples, and the number of cells per subset was strongly correlated with RNA yield. In the study, recently diagnosed type 1 diabetes patients and matched healthy donors were compared on the TCRB repertoires of their sorted circulating CD4+ T cell subsets. Regulatory and stem cell-like memory subsets were obtained from only 8 patients and roughly eight healthy donors, while naive and central memory subsets were obtained from all 28 donors. The full study reports these points: PCR might favor shorter templates, but patient and control samples were amplified and corrected together, so any skew would affect both groups equally. A moderate but significant shortening of TCRB CDR3 length was observed in type 1 diabetes patients in all four CD4+ subsets. Because cDNA was sequenced instead of genomic DNA, highly expressing activated cells could be over-represented, though the groups showed no difference in activation or CD3 levels. Fewer insertions and more nucleotide deletions at VDJ recombination sites were observed in patients with type 1 diabetes, implying thymic rearrangement abnormalities. The naive, central memory and regulatory TCRB repertoires appeared to resemble one another more closely among patients than among healthy donors. Because small numbers of individuals were included in the HLA sub-analyses, any influence of HLA type on TCRB rearrangement was left unresolved.

Only a few counts were recorded for this clone. What this receptor recognizes is not known. The record has no base qualities; no much larger clone is one base away. All of the isolated RNA was reverse transcribed with the High Capacity cDNA Reverse Transcription Kit, so expressed TCRB transcripts were sequenced. Deep immunoSEQ sequencing was performed on naive, central memory and regulatory T cell samples, with an average of around 3.5 million total reads per sample. After sorted cells were lysed in RLT buffer, RNA was extracted with DNase-treated RNeasy Micro or Mini kits, with the choice depending on cell number. Each cell subset was processed on its own to prevent cross-contamination, while patient and healthy donor samples were processed together. The immunoSEQ multiplex PCR was used to amplify TCRB sequences from cDNA, generating 87-bp fragments that spanned the CDR3 region. Sequencing of the amplicons was performed on the Illumina HiSeq platform. On the study's bioinformatics: PCR bias was corrected computationally using synthetic template baselines, and reads within Hamming distance 2 were collapsed, with unmergeable singletons discarded. Reads were aligned against IMGT to assign V, D and J genes, CDR3 length and insertions or deletions at six rearrangement sites. Clonotype counts were normalized to sorted cell number within each subset before computing true diversity and Gini coefficients with the tcR R package. The overlap coefficient, calculated on TCRB nucleotide sequences, was used to quantify repertoire sharing. Out-of-frame TCRB sequences from naive cells were analyzed as a proxy for the pre-selection repertoire. TCRdb mirrors the immuneACCESS table, restricted to in-frame sequences. Some clones are absent from its copies; in checked studies, under half trace to an unresolved V gene, and the reason for the others is unknown. The DNA gave D and trimming, while V, J and clone size come from that table. This sample lists approximately 600,000 clones; around an eighth were detected once. The biggest ten clones account for around 0.12% of the sample.

Including the terminal cysteine and phenylalanine, the CDR3 comprises 16 residues. The sequence is cut down to CDR3 DNA, 48 bases in frame from base 1. V loses 6 bases, J loses 2 bases, and the germline ends lie 14 bases apart. Reading the germline V gene gives CDR1 SGHAT and CDR2 FQNNGV. Each donor gave one peripheral blood draw, roughly 110 mL on average, collected into heparinised tubes. A BD FACSAria II and a panel including CD45RO, CCR7, CD25, CD127, CD95 and CD27 were used to sort naive, central memory, regulatory and stem cell-like memory CD4+ T cells. Purity was above 98% for every sorted population. PBMCs were isolated right away by Lymphoprep density gradient centrifugation and were stained directly, without culture. So that batch effects would be minimized, each experiment stained and sorted samples in pairs, pairing one healthy donor with one patient.

The V gene is TRBV11-2 and the J gene is TRBJ2-6; the D segment cannot be called with confidence. Source material: naive CD4+ T cells from blood. What the cell subset or site label conveys for this sample: true naive CD4+ T cells. The clonotype originates from a man in his thirties or forties with type 1 diabetes. The DNA is TGTGCCAGCAGTTCCTTCGTCTCGGCTGGGGCCAACGTCCTGACTTTC. Its translation reads: CASSSFVSAGANVLTF.